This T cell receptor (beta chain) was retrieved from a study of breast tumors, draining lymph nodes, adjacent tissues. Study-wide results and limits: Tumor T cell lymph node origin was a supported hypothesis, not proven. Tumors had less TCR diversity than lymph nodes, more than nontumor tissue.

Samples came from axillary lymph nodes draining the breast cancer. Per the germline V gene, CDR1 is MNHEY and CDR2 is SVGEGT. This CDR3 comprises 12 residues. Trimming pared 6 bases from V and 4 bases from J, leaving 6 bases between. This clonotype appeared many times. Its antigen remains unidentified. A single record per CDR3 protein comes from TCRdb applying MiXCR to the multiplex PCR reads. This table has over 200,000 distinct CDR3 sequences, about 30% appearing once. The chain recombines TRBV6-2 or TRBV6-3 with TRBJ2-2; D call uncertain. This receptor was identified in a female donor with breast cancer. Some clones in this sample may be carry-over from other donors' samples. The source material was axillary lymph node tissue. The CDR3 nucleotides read TGTGCCAGCAGATTGATCACCGGGGAGCTGTTTTTT. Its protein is CASRLITGELFF.